The present entry profiles one T cell receptor beta chain with its context. Trimming cost V 3 bases and J 7 bases; bases outside gene matches: 5. Germline CDR1 reads SGHDT; CDR2 reads YYEEEE. The CDR3 extends over 13 amino acids. This sample is drawn from a study of CD8 T cells in Susac syndrome. TCR beta from blood CD8+ and CD4+ T cells was sequenced. Controls matched for sex and age were healthy donors. In contrast to the negatively isolated CD8+ and CD4+ T cells, TEMRA cells were FACS-enriched. Random hexamers served to reverse transcribe about 0.5 to 1 ug RNA. A multiplex approach, immunoSEQ multiplex PCR, amplified TCR beta CDR3 across 54 Vbeta and 13 Jbeta. TCRdb itself ran the immunoSEQ multiplex PCR reads through MiXCR, one entry per CDR3 protein. The sample records roughly 190,000 distinct CDR3 sequences, 90% to 95% being singletons.

The sequenced material came from CD4+ T cells from PBMCs. This TCR came from a human donor in good health. This rearrangement joins TRBV5-6 to TRBJ1-2; 8 bases map to TRBD1. The chain's CDR3 is CASSSDRDFGYTF. For the CDR3, the DNA is TGTGCCAGCAGCTCGGACAGGGACTTTGGCTACACCTTC.